This T cell receptor (beta chain) derives from a study of cytomegalovirus exposure and HLA in healthy donors. Study summary: Of around 400 genotyped donors, more than 65% grouped in the Caucasian-associated ancestry cluster. Whole-study findings and limits: According to the study, roughly 180 TCR beta chains were cytomegalovirus-associated.

This CDR3 is built from 15 residues. V was clipped by 10 bases and J by 2 bases; unmatched bases: 11. From germline, CDR1 is ENHRY and CDR2 SYGVKD. The study ran its PCR with 60 Vbeta and 13 Jbeta primers. The method was immunoSEQ multiplex PCR; TCRdb's version includes in-frame clones alone and lacks a portion of them. The sample lists 130,000 to 150,000 clones; roughly three quarters were seen once. As for this clone: The antigen is undetermined.

Material: PBMCs. The rearrangement joins TRBV10-3 to TRBJ1-3; TRBD1 aligns across 7 bases. This TCR derives from a male donor in good health and CMV-seronegative. The CDR3 sequence: CATRLGQSPGNTIYF. The CDR3 nucleotides read TGTGCCACCAGATTGGGACAGTCTCCTGGAAACACCATATATTTT.